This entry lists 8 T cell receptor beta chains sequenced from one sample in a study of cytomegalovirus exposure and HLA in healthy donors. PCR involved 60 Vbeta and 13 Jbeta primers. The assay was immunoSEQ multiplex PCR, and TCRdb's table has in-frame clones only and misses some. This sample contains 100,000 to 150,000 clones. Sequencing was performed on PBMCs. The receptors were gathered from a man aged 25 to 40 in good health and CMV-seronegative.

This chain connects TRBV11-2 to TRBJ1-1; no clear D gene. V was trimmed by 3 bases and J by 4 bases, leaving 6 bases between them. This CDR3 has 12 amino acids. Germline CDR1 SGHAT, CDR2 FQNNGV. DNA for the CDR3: TGTGCCAGCAGCTTTTTCGGCACTGAAGCTTTCTTT. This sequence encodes CASSFFGTEAFF.

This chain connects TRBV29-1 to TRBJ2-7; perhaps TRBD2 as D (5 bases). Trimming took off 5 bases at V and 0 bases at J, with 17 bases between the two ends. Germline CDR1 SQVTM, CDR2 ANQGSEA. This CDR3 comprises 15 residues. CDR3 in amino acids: CSVRGPERSSYEQYF. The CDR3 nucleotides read TGCAGCGTTAGAGGGCCAGAGCGTAGCTCCTACGAGCAGTACTTC.

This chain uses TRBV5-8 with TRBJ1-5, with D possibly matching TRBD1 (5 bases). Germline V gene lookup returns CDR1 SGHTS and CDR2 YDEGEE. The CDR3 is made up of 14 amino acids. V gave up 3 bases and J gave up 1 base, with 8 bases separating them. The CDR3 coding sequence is TGTGCCAGCAGCTCGGGGGTGAGCAATCAGCCCCAGCATTTT. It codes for CASSSGVSNQPQHF.

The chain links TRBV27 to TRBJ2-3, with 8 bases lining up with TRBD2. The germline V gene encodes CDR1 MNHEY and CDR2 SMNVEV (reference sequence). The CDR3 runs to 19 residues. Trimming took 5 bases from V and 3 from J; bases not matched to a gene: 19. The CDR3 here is CASSKYGRDHLGPTDTQYF. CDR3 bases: TGTGCCAGCAGTAAATACGGGAGGGACCATCTGGGCCCGACAGATACGCAGTATTTT.

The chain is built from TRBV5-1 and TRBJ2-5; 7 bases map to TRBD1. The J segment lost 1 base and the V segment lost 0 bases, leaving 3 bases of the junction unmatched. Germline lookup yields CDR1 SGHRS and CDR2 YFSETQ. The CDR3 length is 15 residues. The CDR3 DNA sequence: TGCGCCAGCAGCTTGGTTTCAGGGGGCCAAGAGACCCAGTACTTC. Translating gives CASSLVSGGQETQYF.

The CDR3 sequence: CASSSGELFF. The CDR3 DNA reads TGTGCCAGCAGTTCAGGGGAGCTGTTTTTT. The rearrangement links TRBV6-6 to TRBJ2-2; D unresolved. CDR1 and CDR2 (germline): MNHNY, SVGAGI (reference sequence). The CDR3 totals 10 residues. V lost 4 bases and J lost 8, with 2 bases in between.

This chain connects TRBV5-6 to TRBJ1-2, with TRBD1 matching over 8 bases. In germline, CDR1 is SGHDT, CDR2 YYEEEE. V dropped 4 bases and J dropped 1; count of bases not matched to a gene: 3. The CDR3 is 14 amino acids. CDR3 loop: CASSRDRNNYGYTF. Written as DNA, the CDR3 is TGTGCCAGCAGCAGGGACAGGAATAACTATGGCTACACCTTC.

The CDR3, as DNA: TGTGCCAGCAGCTTAGAGGGCAGGGAGAACACTGAAGCTTTCTTT. Protein product: CASSLEGRENTEAFF. This sequence joins TRBV7-8 and TRBJ1-1, with D perhaps matching TRBD1 (5 bases). Germline V gene lookup returns CDR1 SGHVS and CDR2 FQNEAQ. The CDR3 covers 15 residues. V lost 1 base and J 1 base, leaving 10 bases between the germline ends.